These T cell receptor beta chains were read from a single sample in a study of CD8 T cells in Susac syndrome. TCRdb reprocessed the immunoSEQ multiplex PCR reads via MiXCR and lists one record per CDR3 protein. The table includes some 150,000 distinct CDR3 sequences, 95% to 96% detected once. The material sequenced was CD8+ T cells from PBMCs. The receptor set was obtained from a human donor with multiple sclerosis. The CDR3 runs from the conserved cysteine through the conserved F or W. Fields, in order: clone size, V gene, D gene, J gene, CDR3 protein, CDR3 DNA. The D gene is left open where the match is weak. Rows may omit the clone size; those that give it use once, few, many or a size class.

size: NA
V: TRBV5-1
D: TRBD2
J: TRBJ2-1
CDR3: CASSSGLAGTWDEQFF
DNA: TGCGCCAGCAGCTCGGGACTAGCGGGGACCTGGGATGAGCAGTTCTTC

size: NA
V: TRBV30
D: TRBD1
J: TRBJ2-1
CDR3: CACHGTGLYNEQFF
DNA: TGTGCCTGTCACGGGACAGGTTTATACAATGAGCAGTTCTTC

size: NA
V: TRBV25-1
D: NA
J: TRBJ2-2
CDR3: CASTWGGGTGELFF
DNA: TGTGCCAGCACCTGGGGAGGTGGCACCGGGGAGCTGTTTTTT

size: NA
V: TRBV29-1
D: NA
J: TRBJ1-1
CDR3: CSVEERTRSGRGTEAFF
DNA: TGCAGCGTTGAAGAGCGGACCCGATCAGGACGGGGCACTGAAGCTTTCTTT

size: NA
V: TRBV5-1
D: TRBD1
J: TRBJ1-6
CDR3: CASSPDRGNSPLHF
DNA: TGCGCCAGCAGCCCCGACAGGGGAAATTCACCCCTCCACTTT

size: NA
V: TRBV29-1
D: NA
J: TRBJ2-1
CDR3: CSVGRDSPRNEQFF
DNA: TGCAGCGTAGGCAGGGACTCCCCAAGGAATGAGCAGTTCTTC

size: NA
V: TRBV24-1
D: NA
J: TRBJ2-5
CDR3: CATSDGTLPETQYF
DNA: TGTGCCACCAGTGACGGGACACTCCCAGAGACCCAGTACTTC

size: NA
V: TRBV12-3/TRBV12-4
D: NA
J: TRBJ2-7
CDR3: CASSSDSYYEQYF
DNA: TGTGCCAGCAGTTCGGACAGCTACTACGAGCAGTACTTC

size: NA
V: TRBV20-1
D: NA
J: TRBJ2-5
CDR3: CSASGGTAETQYF
DNA: TGCAGTGCCTCGGGCGGTACTGCAGAGACCCAGTACTTC

size: NA
V: TRBV6-1
D: NA
J: TRBJ2-4
CDR3: CASSPEGLGIRNIQYF
DNA: TGTGCCAGCAGTCCCGAGGGGTTGGGGATACGGAACATTCAGTACTTC

size: once
V: TRBV27
D: NA
J: TRBJ1-1
CDR3: CASSGLLNTEAFF
DNA: TGTGCCAGCAGCGGACTCTTGAACACTGAAGCTTTCTTT

size: NA
V: TRBV7-6
D: NA
J: TRBJ2-1
CDR3: CASSRGALNEQFF
DNA: TGTGCCAGCAGCCGAGGGGCCCTGAATGAGCAGTTCTTC

size: once
V: TRBV20-1
D: NA
J: TRBJ1-1
CDR3: CSALGRGGDF
DNA: TGCAGTGCCCTCGGAAGAGGGGGGGACTTT

size: NA
V: TRBV7-6
D: NA
J: TRBJ2-5
CDR3: CASSPYTSRQETQYF
DNA: TGTGCCAGCAGCCCGTACACTAGTCGACAAGAGACCCAGTACTTC

size: NA
V: TRBV15
D: NA
J: TRBJ2-2
CDR3: CATHVGGPNTGELFF
DNA: TGTGCCACTCACGTGGGGGGACCGAACACCGGGGAGCTGTTTTTT

size: NA
V: TRBV11-2
D: NA
J: TRBJ2-7
CDR3: CASSLGGLAGYEQYF
DNA: TGTGCCAGCAGCCTAGGGGGGCTAGCTGGTTACGAGCAGTACTTC

size: NA
V: TRBV6-1
D: NA
J: TRBJ2-1
CDR3: CASESLGGIDEQFF
DNA: TGTGCCAGCGAAAGCCTCGGGGGTATCGATGAGCAGTTCTTC

size: NA
V: TRBV15
D: NA
J: TRBJ1-6
CDR3: CATSGGRGLALWSPLHF
DNA: TGTGCCACCAGCGGGGGGAGAGGGCTGGCCCTTTGGTCACCCCTCCACTTT

size: NA
V: TRBV20-1
D: NA
J: TRBJ1-1
CDR3: CSARDMIENTEAFF
DNA: TGCAGTGCTAGAGATATGATCGAGAACACTGAAGCTTTCTTT

size: NA
V: TRBV14
D: TRBD2
J: TRBJ2-3
CDR3: CASSQMTSGERDTQYF
DNA: TGTGCCAGCAGCCAAATGACTAGCGGGGAGAGAGATACGCAGTATTTT

size: NA
V: TRBV9
D: NA
J: TRBJ1-2
CDR3: CASSTRGDGYTF
DNA: TGTGCCAGCAGCACCCGAGGGGACGGCTACACCTTC

size: NA
V: TRBV30
D: NA
J: TRBJ1-3
CDR3: CAWSVLPDRSYGNTIYF
DNA: TGTGCCTGGAGTGTCCTACCCGACAGATCGTACGGAAACACCATATATTTT

size: NA
V: TRBV20-1
D: NA
J: TRBJ1-5
CDR3: CSVHGGRGNQPQHF
DNA: TGCAGTGTTCACGGGGGGAGGGGCAATCAGCCCCAGCATTTT

size: NA
V: TRBV12-3/TRBV12-4
D: NA
J: TRBJ2-1
CDR3: CASSPQGTEQFF
DNA: TGTGCCAGCAGTCCCCAGGGGACTGAGCAGTTCTTC

size: NA
V: TRBV30
D: NA
J: TRBJ2-7
CDR3: CAWSWGTYEQYF
DNA: TGTGCCTGGAGCTGGGGTACGTACGAGCAGTACTTC

size: NA
V: TRBV5-1
D: TRBD1
J: TRBJ2-3
CDR3: CASYRDSPSDTQYF
DNA: TGCGCCAGCTACCGGGACAGTCCCTCCGATACGCAGTATTTT

size: once
V: TRBV3-1
D: TRBD1
J: TRBJ1-1
CDR3: CASSQEGQEDTEAFF
DNA: TGTGCCAGCAGCCAAGAGGGACAGGAGGACACTGAAGCTTTCTTT

size: NA
V: TRBV3-1
D: NA
J: TRBJ2-7
CDR3: CASSPSPGGIPYEQYF
DNA: TGTGCCAGCAGCCCCTCCCCGGGGGGCATACCCTACGAGCAGTACTTC

size: NA
V: TRBV30
D: TRBD2
J: TRBJ2-1
CDR3: CAWSAVAGGDEQFF
DNA: TGTGCCTGGAGTGCGGTAGCGGGGGGAGATGAGCAGTTCTTC

size: NA
V: TRBV13
D: TRBD1
J: TRBJ2-5
CDR3: CASSSRTGKETQYF
DNA: TGTGCCAGCAGCTCGCGGACAGGGAAAGAGACCCAGTACTTC

size: NA
V: TRBV7-6
D: NA
J: TRBJ2-2
CDR3: CASSLSSDGHTGELFF
DNA: TGTGCCAGCAGCTTATCTAGTGATGGGCACACCGGGGAGCTGTTTTTT

size: NA
V: TRBV11-2
D: TRBD1
J: TRBJ2-2
CDR3: CASSTRTGVNTGELFF
DNA: TGTGCCAGCAGCACACGGACAGGGGTGAACACCGGGGAGCTGTTTTTT

size: NA
V: TRBV5-6
D: TRBD1
J: TRBJ2-3
CDR3: CASSVGQGGTDTQYF
DNA: TGTGCCAGCAGCGTGGGACAGGGAGGCACAGATACGCAGTATTTT

size: NA
V: TRBV12-3/TRBV12-4
D: TRBD2
J: TRBJ2-3
CDR3: CASSFALAGNTDTQYF
DNA: TGTGCCAGCAGTTTTGCACTAGCGGGGAACACAGATACGCAGTATTTT

size: once
V: TRBV7-9
D: NA
J: TRBJ1-1
CDR3: CASSRGPRIGAFF
DNA: TGTGCCAGCAGCCGCGGGCCCCGAATTGGGGCTTTCTTT

size: NA
V: TRBV6-5
D: NA
J: TRBJ1-6
CDR3: CASRTYAGIDSPLHF
DNA: TGTGCCAGCAGGACTTACGCAGGGATAGATTCACCCCTCCACTTT

size: NA
V: TRBV12-3/TRBV12-4
D: NA
J: TRBJ1-2
CDR3: CASSFAVNYGYTF
DNA: TGTGCCAGCAGTTTCGCAGTTAACTATGGCTACACCTTC

size: NA
V: TRBV7-9
D: NA
J: TRBJ2-1
CDR3: CASSFSTRNEQFF
DNA: TGTGCCAGCAGCTTCTCAACGCGAAATGAGCAGTTCTTC

size: NA
V: TRBV7-9
D: NA
J: TRBJ2-7
CDR3: CASSLVTGTYEQYF
DNA: TGTGCCAGCAGCTTAGTAACGGGTACCTACGAGCAGTACTTC

size: NA
V: TRBV3-1
D: NA
J: TRBJ1-1
CDR3: CASSLYLGRMDTEAFF
DNA: TGTGCCAGCAGCCTATACCTCGGACGAATGGATACTGAAGCTTTCTTT

size: once
V: TRBV7-3
D: NA
J: TRBJ2-5
CDR3: CASSPDVMGRETQYF
DNA: TGTGCCAGCAGCCCGGATGTTATGGGGCGAGAGACCCAGTACTTC

size: NA
V: TRBV30
D: NA
J: TRBJ2-7
CDR3: CAWSVEGLDEQYF
DNA: TGTGCCTGGAGTGTTGAGGGTCTCGACGAGCAGTACTTC

size: once
V: TRBV9
D: TRBD2
J: TRBJ2-3
CDR3: CASSVPITSGLSTDTQYF
DNA: TGTGCCAGCAGCGTACCTATTACTAGCGGACTGAGCACAGATACGCAGTATTTT

size: NA
V: TRBV30
D: TRBD1
J: TRBJ2-1
CDR3: CAWSSGQGNEQFF
DNA: TGTGCCTGGAGTTCGGGACAGGGGAATGAGCAGTTCTTC

size: NA
V: TRBV29-1
D: NA
J: TRBJ2-5
CDR3: CSVDGSTGTQYF
DNA: TGCAGCGTTGACGGCAGTACTGGGACCCAGTACTTC

size: NA
V: TRBV20-1
D: NA
J: TRBJ2-5
CDR3: CSAPLVMTQYF
DNA: TGCAGTGCCCCGCTAGTCATGACCCAGTACTTC

size: NA
V: TRBV4-2
D: NA
J: TRBJ2-7
CDR3: CASSQDGRVTYEQYF
DNA: TGTGCCAGCAGCCAAGATGGTAGGGTTACCTACGAGCAGTACTTC

size: NA
V: TRBV29-1
D: NA
J: TRBJ2-4
CDR3: CSVESSSGKNIQYF
DNA: TGCAGCGTTGAATCGAGTTCGGGCAAAAACATTCAGTACTTC

size: once
V: TRBV3-1
D: NA
J: TRBJ2-7
CDR3: CASSQDAGSTYYEQYF
DNA: TGTGCCAGCAGCCAAGATGCCGGCAGCACTTACTACGAGCAGTACTTC

size: NA
V: TRBV3-1
D: TRBD2
J: TRBJ2-7
CDR3: CASSQSGVNSYEQYF
DNA: TGTGCCAGCAGCCAAAGCGGGGTAAACTCCTACGAGCAGTACTTC

size: NA
V: TRBV2
D: TRBD1
J: TRBJ2-3
CDR3: CASSEWELRARQGDTQYF
DNA: TGTGCCAGCAGTGAATGGGAATTGCGGGCTCGACAGGGAGATACGCAGTATTTT

size: NA
V: TRBV29-1
D: TRBD1
J: TRBJ1-2
CDR3: CSVPGGWGGYTF
DNA: TGCAGCGTCCCAGGGGGATGGGGCGGCTACACCTTC

size: NA
V: TRBV30
D: NA
J: TRBJ2-5
CDR3: CAWRQGGASWDQETQYF
DNA: TGTGCCTGGAGACAGGGAGGTGCTAGTTGGGACCAAGAGACCCAGTACTTC